One sample yielded the 22 T cell receptor beta chains listed below, sequenced in a study of regulatory T cells in long-lasting Graves disease. Time point defined: newly diagnosed GD, antithyroid drugs for less than 3 months. With RNA extracted from PBMCs as input, the TCR library was made. Assembly of TCR beta libraries relied on iRepertoire HTBI primers together with Arm-PCR of CDR3 regions. TCRdb reanalysed the multiplex PCR reads using MiXCR and keeps one entry per CDR3 protein. The sample includes hundreds of thousands of distinct CDR3 sequences, 15% to 20% seen only once; the top ten take around a tenth. The same specimen was also included in a second study, on T cells in Graves' hyperthyroidism and ophthalmopathy.

The sequences come from peripheral blood mononuclear cells (PBMCs), collected at new diagnosis, from a patient treated with antithyroid drugs. The receptor set was obtained from a woman aged 30 to 39 with Graves disease.

This clonotype has ten or more counts. This sequence joins TRBV28 and TRBJ2-1; D is perhaps TRBD2 (5 bases). There are 18 residues in the CDR3. V lost 5 bases to trimming and J lost 3 bases, with 23 bases between them. The germline V gene has CDR1 MDHEN and CDR2 SYDVKM. The CDR3 coding sequence is TGTGCCAGCAGTCCTTCGTCTGTGAAGCGGCTCTACTACAATGAGCAGTTCTTC. Translated, it gives CASSPSSVKRLYYNEQFF.

The table lists this clonotype with many counts. The chain carries TRBV29-1 and TRBJ1-1; D gene uncertain. The CDR3 runs 11 residues. Germline V lookup: CDR1 SQVTM, CDR2 ANQGSEA. Trimming cost V 5 bases and J 2 bases, with 6 bases left between them. CDR3 nucleotide sequence: TGCAGCGTTCGGAGTAACACTGAAGCTTTCTTT. Protein sequence: CSVRSNTEAFF.

The rearrangement uses TRBV6-1 and TRBJ1-5; possibly TRBD1 for D (5 bases). Germline CDR1 is MNHNS and CDR2 is SASEGT. This CDR3 contains 14 residues. V shed 6 bases and J shed 3 bases, with 12 bases lying between them. CDR3: CASRHRDFNQPQHF. The CDR3 nucleotides are TGTGCCAGCAGACACCGGGACTTCAATCAGCCCCAGCATTTT.

This clonotype was seen ten or more times. The V and J genes are TRBV30 and TRBJ1-2, with D uncertain. The germline V gene encodes CDR1 GTSNPN and CDR2 SVGIG (reference sequence). This CDR3 region has 13 residues. V lost 3 bases to trimming and J lost 8 bases, with 16 bases between them. This CDR3 reads CAWSGQDLMGYTF. The CDR3 nucleotides are TGTGCCTGGAGCGGGCAGGACCTCATGGGCTACACCTTC.

In this sample, this clonotype turned up a few times. The junction and the germline gene differ at one end; a read error may be behind it. V is TRBV7-9 and J is TRBJ2-6; unclear D gene. Germline V CDR1 and CDR2: SEHNR, FQNEAQ (reference sequence). The CDR3 sequence is 15 residues long. CDR3 protein: CASSLVGDGANVLTF. CDR3 nucleotides: TGTGCCAGCAGTTTAGTCGGTGATGGGGCCAACGTCCTGACTTTC.

This clonotype was counted at least ten times. CDR3 amino acids: CASSLHRSYTTDTQYF. DNA for the CDR3: TGTGCCAGCAGTCTTCATAGGAGTTATACCACAGATACGCAGTATTTT. The J gene is TRBJ2-3, the V gene TRBV2; D not resolved. The CDR3 is 16 amino acids. V was cut by 5 bases and J by 2 bases, with 17 bases left in between. Germline-derived CDR1 and CDR2 are SNHLY and FYNNEI.

This clonotype has a handful of counts. The chain couples TRBV7-2 to TRBJ2-2; D might be TRBD2 (6 bases). V was pared by 5 bases and J by 7 bases, with 17 bases between. There are 15 residues in the CDR3. Germline values: CDR1 SGHTA, CDR2 FQGNSA. This chain's CDR3 is CASSPRGARNGELFF. CDR3 bases: TGTGCCAGCAGCCCGCGCGGGGCGCGGAACGGGGAGCTGTTTTTT. Combining the CDR3 with reference TRBV7-2 and TRBJ2-2 gives the whole variable domain GAGVSQSPSNKVTEKGKDVELRCDPISGHTALYWYRQSLGQGLEFLIYFQGNSAPDKSGLPSDRFSAERTGGSVSTLTIQRTQQEDSAVYLCASSPRGARNGELFFGEGSRLTVL.

The V gene is TRBV6-2 or TRBV6-3, the J gene TRBJ2-5; unclear D gene. Germline CDR1 is MNHEY and CDR2 is SVGEGT. Deletions cut 5 bases from V and 0 bases from J, with 7 bases between. This CDR3 comprises 13 residues. In DNA, the CDR3 is TGTGCCAGCAGTGTGTACGACCAAGAGACCCAGTACTTC. Translated: CASSVYDQETQYF.

This clonotype was detected ten times or more. The chain links TRBV2 to TRBJ1-1; possibly TRBD1 for D (5 bases). The CDR3 has 14 residues. Looked up from germline, CDR1 is SNHLY and CDR2 is FYNNEI. Trimming cost V 4 bases and J 6 bases, with 15 bases left between them. Here the CDR3 DNA reads TGTGCCAGCAGTGCCTGGGGCGGGGCCCCTGAAGCTTTCTTT. Residues: CASSAWGGAPEAFF. Filled out from reference TRBV2 and TRBJ1-1, the complete variable domain reads EPEVTQTPSHQVTQMGQEVILRCVPISNHLYFYWYRQILGQKVEFLVSFYNNEISEKSEIFDDQFSVERPDGSNFTLKIRSTKLEDSAMYFCASSAWGGAPEAFFGQGTRLTVV.

This clonotype was seen many times. V and J are TRBV2 and TRBJ1-4, with 7 bases aligning to TRBD1. After removal of 5 bases from V and 7 bases from J, the junction contained 10 bases not matched to a gene. Germline CDR1 SNHLY, CDR2 FYNNEI. The CDR3 loop spans 15 amino acids. CDR3 amino acids: CASSQGGRGREKLFF. CDR3 DNA sequence: TGTGCCAGCAGTCAGGGAGGAAGGGGGCGTGAAAAACTGTTTTTT.

This clonotype was seen more than once but under ten times. The chain has TRBV24-1 and TRBJ2-5, with D unclear. This CDR3 spans 14 amino acids. The germline V gene encodes CDR1 KGHDR and CDR2 SFDVKD. Trimming removed 2 bases at V and 5 bases at J, with 11 bases between. For the CDR3, the DNA is TGTGCCACCAGTGATTCCTTCTACGGGGAGACCCAGTACTTC. Amino acid sequence: CATSDSFYGETQYF.

V usage is TRBV27 and J usage is TRBJ2-1; D not certain. The germline CDR1 and CDR2 sequences are MNHEY and SMNVEV (reference sequence). Trimming shortened V by 6 bases and J by 5 bases, and 14 bases separated the two germline ends. The CDR3 is made up of 14 amino acids. CDR3 coding DNA: TGTGCCAGCAGCTACCTGGACCAAAACAATGAGCAGTTCTTC. The encoded protein is CASSYLDQNNEQFF.

Note on this clonotype: This may come from a read error, since a much larger clone is one base off. This is likely a read error, given that the CDR3 carries no conserved phenylalanine or tryptophan at its end. V is TRBV7-8 and J is TRBJ1-1; D is unclear. V dropped 3 bases and J dropped 5 bases, with 10 bases sitting between them. Germline values: CDR1 SGHVS, CDR2 FQNEAQ. The CDR3 totals 13 residues. This chain's CDR3 is CASSFAGLTEAFS. CDR3 sequence (DNA): TGTGCCAGCAGCTTTGCAGGTTTGACTGAAGCTTTCTCT.

This clonotype was seen at least ten times. The chain is built from TRBV11-2 and TRBJ1-2, with D unclear. Germline V gene sequence: CDR1 SGHAT, CDR2 FQNNGV. Deletions cut 5 bases from V and 8 bases from J, with 21 bases between. The CDR3 loop spans 15 amino acids. The CDR3 loop reads CASSPWDGVRGGYTF. The CDR3 region has the DNA TGTGCCAGCAGCCCCTGGGATGGAGTTCGTGGAGGCTACACCTTC.

Only a few counts were recorded for this clonotype. This chain uses TRBV18 with TRBJ1-1, with a possible D match to TRBD1 (5 bases). CDR1 is KGHSH and CDR2 is LQKENI in the germline V gene. The V end lost 1 base, the J end lost 1 base, and 10 bases lay between the germline ends. This CDR3 contains 15 residues. CDR3 sequence reads: CASSPQGGTNTEAFF. The CDR3 bases are TGTGCCAGCTCACCACAGGGCGGGACGAACACTGAAGCTTTCTTT.

This clonotype was seen at least ten times. V gene TRBV7-2 combines with J gene TRBJ2-2, with 7 bases lining up with TRBD1. The CDR3 has 14 residues. Germline V gene data show CDR1 as SGHTA and CDR2 as FQGNSA. J gave up 5 bases and V 3 bases, and 3 bases lay outside the gene matches. The DNA for the CDR3 is TGTGCCAGCAGCTTCCAGGGACAGACCGGGGAGCTGTTTTTT. It yields the protein CASSFQGQTGELFF.

Worth noting for this clonotype: This may be a read error, as it is one base from a much larger clone. The chain combines TRBV19 with TRBJ2-7; 8 nucleotides match TRBD2. Trimming cost V 1 base and J 7 bases; bases outside gene matches: 9. Germline lookup yields CDR1 LNHDA and CDR2 SQIVND (reference sequence). The CDR3 contains 15 residues. The CDR3 sequence is CASSIGSGTYNEQYF. The CDR3 nucleotides read TGTGCCAGTAGTATAGGTAGCGGGACTTACAATGAGCAGTACTTC.

This clonotype was seen more than once but under ten times. The V gene is TRBV13, the J gene TRBJ2-1, with TRBD1 matching over 7 bases. CDR1 PRHDT and CDR2 FYEKMQ come from the germline V gene (reference sequence). Unmatched junction bases numbered 9, after V lost 0 bases and J lost 10 bases. CDR3 length equals 15 residues. The CDR3 is CASSLGMTGRREQFF. The CDR3 nucleotides are TGTGCCAGCAGCTTAGGAATGACAGGGAGACGGGAGCAGTTCTTC.

The sample holds many counts of this clonotype. V gene TRBV10-3 combines with J gene TRBJ2-5; 7 nucleotides align to TRBD2. Germline loops: CDR1 ENHRY, CDR2 SYGVKD. The CDR3 contains 13 residues. The J segment lost 5 bases and the V segment lost 4 bases, leaving 4 bases of the junction unmatched. The CDR3 sequence is CAISVSGRETQYF. The CDR3 DNA reads TGTGCCATCAGTGTCTCCGGGAGGGAGACCCAGTACTTC.

The chain uses TRBV6-1 and TRBJ1-5; D remains unclear. This CDR3 region has 14 residues. V shed 6 bases and J shed 4 bases, with 13 bases lying between them. The germline gives CDR1 MNHNS, CDR2 SASEGT. The CDR3 nucleotides are TGTGCCAGCAGCCCAATTAGTACAAATCAGCCCCAGCATTTT. Protein sequence: CASSPISTNQPQHF.

This clonotype was seen ten or more times. The chain carries TRBV18 and TRBJ2-7; 11 bases line up with TRBD2. The CDR3 extends over 15 amino acids. Germline trimming cut 0 bases from V and 3 bases from J; bases unmatched to any gene: 1. Germline V gene data show CDR1 as KGHSH and CDR2 as LQKENI. Here the CDR3 reads CASSPPGLADYEQYF. For the CDR3, the DNA is TGTGCCAGCTCACCACCGGGACTAGCGGACTACGAGCAGTACTTC.

This clonotype showed up just a few times. This chain uses TRBV15 with TRBJ2-7; weak D call: TRBD1 (6 bases). This CDR3 has 15 amino acids. Germline values: CDR1 LNHNV, CDR2 YYDKDF (reference sequence). The V and J ends lost 1 base and 0 bases respectively, with 10 bases between them. CDR3 in DNA: TGTGCCACCAGCAGAGCGGGACACCGCTCCTACGAGCAGTACTTC. Protein: CATSRAGHRSYEQYF. Looking up the rest from reference TRBV15 and TRBJ2-7 gives the full variable domain: DAMVIQNPRYQVTQFGKPVTLSCSQTLNHNVMYWYQQKSSQAPKLLFHYYDKDFNNEADTPDNFQSRRPNTSFCFLDIRSPGLGDTAMYLCATSRAGHRSYEQYFGPGTRLTVT.